This T cell receptor (beta chain) emerged from a study of circulating tumor DNA in untreated peripheral T-cell lymphoma. Before treatment, baseline tumor tissue was collected for sequencing. Using immunoSEQ multiplex PCR, the repertoire was profiled, and TCRdb retains in-frame clones only, with some absent. The sample has just over 6,500 clones; 62% are singletons. CDR1 is LNHNV, CDR2 YYDKDF, per germline (reference sequence). V lost 1 base to trimming and J lost 3 bases, with 10 bases between them. The CDR3 runs to 15 residues. The rearrangement links TRBV15 to TRBJ1-5; D not certain. This TCR derives from a human donor with peripheral T-cell lymphoma. Sequenced sample: tumor tissue. The CDR3 reads CATSRGAVSNQPQHF. The CDR3 DNA is TGTGCCACCAGCAGAGGGGCAGTCTCCAATCAGCCCCAGCATTTT.